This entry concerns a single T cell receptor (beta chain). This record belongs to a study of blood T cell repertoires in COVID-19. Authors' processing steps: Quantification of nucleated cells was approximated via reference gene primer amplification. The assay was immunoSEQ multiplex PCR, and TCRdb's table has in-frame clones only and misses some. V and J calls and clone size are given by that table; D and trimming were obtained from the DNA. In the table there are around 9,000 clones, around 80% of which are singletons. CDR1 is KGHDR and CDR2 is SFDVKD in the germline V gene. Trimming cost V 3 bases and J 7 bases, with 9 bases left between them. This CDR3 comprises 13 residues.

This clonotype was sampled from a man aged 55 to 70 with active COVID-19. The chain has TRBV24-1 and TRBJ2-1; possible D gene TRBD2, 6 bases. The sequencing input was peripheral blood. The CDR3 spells CATSDPGRNEQFF. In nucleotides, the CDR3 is TGTGCCACCAGTGATCCAGGGAGGAATGAGCAGTTCTTC.